Following are 13 T cell receptor beta chains from one sample sequenced in a study of radiotherapy plus CTLA-4 blockade in lung cancer. TCRdb's copy holds only in-frame clones and misses some; the assay was immunoSEQ multiplex PCR. The sample holds about 80,000 clones; 78% are singletons and the top ten take about 23%. The source material was peripheral blood, sampled from a patient treated with radiotherapy plus ipilimumab. The receptors derive from a human donor with non-small cell lung cancer whose response to radiotherapy plus ipilimumab could not be evaluated. Some clones in this sample may be carry-over from other donors' samples.

V usage is TRBV12-1 and J usage is TRBJ2-1; the table's D call, TRBD1, has no DNA check behind it. TRBV12-1 is listed as a pseudogene. The CDR3 loop spans 12 amino acids. The CDR3 nucleotides are TGTGCCCTGGGGGCGGAGGACCATGAGCAGTTCTTC. It yields the protein CALGAEDHEQFF.

The chain joins TRBV19 to TRBJ2-3; a possible D gene is TRBD2 (5 bases). Per germline, CDR1 LNHDA and CDR2 SQIVND (reference sequence). The CDR3 runs to 14 residues. V lost 5 bases and J lost 5, with 14 bases in between. The CDR3 DNA reads as TGTGCCAGTAGTGGCGCGAGAAGCGGAGATACGCAGTATTTT. Translation: CASSGARSGDTQYF.

J is TRBJ1-1 and V is TRBV15; D gene uncertain. V gave up 5 bases and J gave up 1 base, with 11 bases separating them. CDR1 is LNHNV, CDR2 YYDKDF, per germline (reference sequence). The CDR3 sequence is 14 residues long. CDR3: CATSGLRGNTEAFF. As DNA, the CDR3 is TGTGCCACCAGCGGGCTCCGGGGGAACACTGAAGCTTTCTTT.

This chain uses TRBV7-2 with TRBJ2-5, with 13 bases lining up with TRBD2. The germline CDR1 and CDR2 sequences are SGHTA and FQGNSA. Germline trimming cut 4 bases from V and 5 bases from J; bases unmatched to any gene: 7. CDR3 length: 16 amino acids. The CDR3 coding sequence is TGTGCCAGCAGCTCCCCGGGACTAGCGGGGCGGGAGACCCAGTACTTC. This codes for CASSSPGLAGRETQYF.

V gene TRBV5-1 combines with J gene TRBJ1-2; 9 bases line up with TRBD1. Germline V gives CDR1 SGHRS, CDR2 YFSETQ. This CDR3 is 21 amino acids long. With V trimmed by 2 bases and J by 4 bases, 24 bases remained unmatched. The CDR3 is CASSFYLSVFGRADRGYGYTF. CDR3 nucleotides: TGCGCCAGCAGCTTTTACCTGTCAGTATTCGGACGAGCGGACAGGGGCTATGGCTACACCTTC.

This clone was found a few times. CDR3 amino acids: CASSVGPGTSGSTDTQYF. The CDR3 coding sequence is TGTGCCAGCAGCGTAGGCCCCGGGACTAGCGGGAGCACAGATACGCAGTATTTT. V and J are TRBV9 and TRBJ2-3; 12 positions match TRBD2. V trimming: 0 bases; J trimming: 0 bases; junction bases outside the gene matches: 5. Germline V CDR1 and CDR2: SGDLS, YYNGEE. This CDR3 is built from 18 residues.

The count of this clone is one. The genes are TRBV7-9 and TRBJ2-7, with a tentative D call TRBD1 (7 bases). The V gene's germline CDR1 is SEHNR and CDR2 FQNEAQ (reference sequence). CDR3 length: 12 amino acids. V was clipped by 2 bases and J by 6 bases, with 8 bases between them. CDR3 nucleotides: TGTGCCAGCAGCTTACAGGGGGGCGAGCAGTACTTC. Residues: CASSLQGGEQYF.

The sample holds one count of this clone. The chain joins TRBV11-2 to TRBJ2-1, with 11 nucleotides matching TRBD2. The J segment lost 6 bases and the V segment lost 4 bases, leaving 8 bases of the junction unmatched. Germline V lookup: CDR1 SGHAT, CDR2 FQNNGV. This CDR3 contains 16 residues. This chain's CDR3 is CASSSNSGGAFNEQFF. DNA of the CDR3: TGTGCCAGCAGCTCGAATAGCGGGGGGGCCTTCAATGAGCAGTTCTTC.

The V call is TRBV7-3, the J call TRBJ1-1; no reliable D call. The CDR3 consists of 15 residues. Trimming left V 0 bases short and J 4 bases short, with 12 bases between. Germline loops: CDR1 SGHTA, CDR2 FQGTGA. The CDR3 loop is CASSLTAGQGTEAFF. In DNA form, the CDR3 reads TGTGCCAGCAGCTTAACTGCGGGCCAAGGCACTGAAGCTTTCTTT. Drawing the rest from reference TRBV7-3 and TRBJ1-1, the complete variable domain is GAGVSQTPSNKVTEKGKYVELRCDPISGHTALYWYRQSLGQGPEFLIYFQGTGAADDSGLPNDRFFAVRPEGSVSTLKIQRTERGDSAVYLCASSLTAGQGTEAFFGQGTRLTVV.

The chain links TRBV7-2 to TRBJ1-2; D perhaps matches TRBD1 (6 bases). Trimming stripped 1 base from V and 8 bases from J, with 8 bases between. The CDR3 has 12 residues. CDR1 SGHTA and CDR2 FQGNSA come from the germline V gene. The CDR3 bases are TGTGCCAGCAGCTTAGAACAGGGAGGCTACACCTTC. It translates to CASSLEQGGYTF. The whole variable domain, remainder taken from reference TRBV7-2 and TRBJ1-2, is GAGVSQSPSNKVTEKGKDVELRCDPISGHTALYWYRQSLGQGLEFLIYFQGNSAPDKSGLPSDRFSAERTGGSVSTLTIQRTQQEDSAVYLCASSLEQGGYTFGSGTRLTVV.

This sequence joins TRBV5-1 and TRBJ2-5, with D possibly being TRBD1 (5 bases). The CDR3 runs to 17 residues. Germline-derived CDR1 and CDR2 are SGHRS and YFSETQ. Trimming removed 0 bases from V and 2 bases from J, with 17 bases in between. CDR3: CASSLAPAGFAQETQYF. The CDR3 DNA is TGCGCCAGCAGCTTGGCACCCGCAGGGTTCGCGCAAGAGACCCAGTACTTC. Combining the CDR3 with reference TRBV5-1 and TRBJ2-5 gives the whole variable domain KAGVTQTPRYLIKTRGQQVTLSCSPISGHRSVSWYQQTPGQGLQFLFEYFSETQRNKGNFPGRFSGRQFSNSRSEMNVSTLELGDSALYLCASSLAPAGFAQETQYFGPGTRLLVL.

This clone was picked up many times. The rearrangement links TRBV19 to TRBJ1-5; D gene ambiguous. CDR3 length: 14 amino acids. Germline CDR1 LNHDA, CDR2 SQIVND (reference sequence). The germline V and J ends were trimmed by 0 bases and 2 bases, with 5 bases remaining between them. CDR3: CASSIDFGNQPQHF. CDR3 bases: TGTGCCAGTAGTATAGATTTCGGCAATCAGCCCCAGCATTTT.

V gene TRBV10-3 combines with J gene TRBJ1-1, with D unclear. The length of the CDR3 is 13 residues. CDR1 and CDR2 (germline): ENHRY, SYGVKD. V was pared by 7 bases and J by 0 bases, with 9 bases between. CDR3 loop: CAIMEDLNTEAFF. The CDR3 DNA is TGTGCCATCATGGAGGACTTGAACACTGAAGCTTTCTTT.